The 6 T cell receptor beta chains presented below share a single source sample, sequenced in a study of T cell repertoires in cytomegalovirus infection. Their antigen targets remain unknown. Each CDR3 protein is one row after TCRdb ran MiXCR on the reads. The table lists more than 250,000 distinct CDR3 sequences, roughly 25% of them singletons. The source was cultured PBMCs, collected from culture after CMV antigen stimulation. These receptors all stem from a human donor in good health (CMV status not recorded). Some clones in this sample may be carry-over from other donors' samples.

This clonotype appeared many times. The V call is TRBV7-2, the J call TRBJ1-2, with a weak D call TRBD1 (5 bases). This CDR3 is 15 amino acids long. V was shortened by 6 bases and J by 8 bases, with 22 bases between the two germline ends. Germline assignment: CDR1 SGHTA and CDR2 FQGNSA. Here the CDR3 reads CASSRRLIQDRGYTF. The DNA of the CDR3 is TGTGCCAGCAGTCGCAGATTGATCCAAGACAGAGGCTACACCTTC. The full variable domain, rest sourced from reference TRBV7-2 and TRBJ1-2, is GAGVSQSPSNKVTEKGKDVELRCDPISGHTALYWYRQSLGQGLEFLIYFQGNSAPDKSGLPSDRFSAERTGGSVSTLTIQRTQQEDSAVYLCASSRRLIQDRGYTFGSGTRLTVV.

This clonotype showed up many times. The rearrangement links TRBV7-2 to TRBJ2-3, with TRBD2 matching over 10 bases. Germline V gene sequence: CDR1 SGHTA, CDR2 FQGNSA. There are 16 residues in the CDR3. The ends lost 6 bases at V and 4 bases at J; junction bases unmatched: 10. CDR3: CASRTSASGGSDTQYF. The CDR3 DNA reads TGTGCCAGCAGGACAAGTGCTAGCGGGGGCTCAGATACGCAGTATTTT.

CDR3 region: CASLPSGTDEQFF. As DNA, the CDR3 is TGTGCCAGCCTGCCTAGCGGGACGGATGAGCAGTTCTTC. The V call is TRBV11-2, the J call TRBJ2-1; 9 bases agree with TRBD2. The CDR3 spans 13 residues. The V gene end was trimmed by 8 bases and the J gene end by 8 bases; junction bases not matched to a gene: 7. Looked up from germline, CDR1 is SGHAT and CDR2 is FQNNGV. The entire variable domain, with the rest obtained from reference TRBV11-2 and TRBJ2-1, is as follows: EAGVAQSPRYKIIEKRQSVAFWCNPISGHATLYWYQQILGQGPKLLIQFQNNGVVDDSQLPKDRFSAERLKGVDSTLKIQPAKLEDSAVYLCASLPSGTDEQFFGPGTRLTVL.

This clonotype was counted only a few times. The chain carries TRBV28 and TRBJ2-7; the match to TRBD2 covers 8 bases. After removal of 7 bases from V and 1 base from J, the junction contained 12 bases not matched to a gene. Germline CDR1 and CDR2: MDHEN and SYDVKM. The CDR3 loop spans 16 amino acids. CDR3 amino acids: CASISGGASGSYEQYF. The CDR3 DNA reads TGTGCCAGCATTTCGGGGGGGGCTAGCGGTTCCTACGAGCAGTACTTC.

In this sample, this clonotype turned up many times. V is TRBV5-1 and J is TRBJ2-1, with 8 bases aligning to TRBD2. The germline V gene encodes CDR1 SGHRS and CDR2 YFSETQ. This CDR3 region has 16 residues. Unmatched junction bases numbered 5, after V lost 1 base and J lost 2 bases. DNA of the CDR3: TGCGCCAGCAGCTTGAGAGTAGCGGGGACCTACAATGAGCAGTTCTTC. This encodes CASSLRVAGTYNEQFF. Combining the CDR3 with reference TRBV5-1 and TRBJ2-1 gives the whole variable domain KAGVTQTPRYLIKTRGQQVTLSCSPISGHRSVSWYQQTPGQGLQFLFEYFSETQRNKGNFPGRFSGRQFSNSRSEMNVSTLELGDSALYLCASSLRVAGTYNEQFFGPGTRLTVL.

This clonotype was counted between two and nine times. This sequence joins TRBV6-2 or TRBV6-3 and TRBJ2-7; D not resolved. Trimming cost V 2 bases and J 2 bases, with 13 bases left between them. The CDR3 covers 15 residues. Germline CDR1 reads MNHEY; CDR2 reads SVGEGT. CDR3 sequence (DNA): TGTGCCAGCAGTTACGGTCGGTTGGCGACCTACGAGCAGTACGTC. Amino acids: CASSYGRLATYEQYV.